This T cell receptor beta chain was recovered during a study of OX40 agonist ivuxolimab in advanced cancers. Study background: The patients got ivuxolimab, which is an agonistic anti-OX40 (CD134) antibody.

Concerning this clone itself: What it recognizes is unknown.

Libraries were prepared by immunoSEQ multiplex PCR; TCRdb keeps only in-frame clonotypes and omits some of them. The data show tens of thousands of clones, around 83% seen once. V was clipped by 4 bases and J by 1 base, with 8 bases between them. In germline, CDR1 is SGHRS, CDR2 YFSETQ. This CDR3 spans 13 amino acids. The study's findings and limits: Blood T cells, both CD4+ and CD8+, expanded clonally by week 6 at 0.1 to 3.0 mg/kg. Some patients without response likewise showed low normalized clonal expansion.

The specimen comprised CD4+ or CD8+ T cells sorted from blood, sampled in a trial of the OX40 agonist ivuxolimab. The sequence came from an adult with an advanced solid tumor such as melanoma, head and neck, liver or kidney cancer. The chain carries TRBV5-1 and TRBJ2-5; tentative D call: TRBD2 (5 bases). CDR3 sequence reads: CASSEGFQETQYF. The DNA for the CDR3 is TGCGCCAGCAGCGAGGGCTTCCAAGAGACCCAGTACTTC.